Each of the 9 T cell receptor beta chains below was sequenced from the same sample in a study of long-term antiretroviral therapy in people with HIV. The run of the v3.0 immunoSEQ assay was at survey level. TCRdb's copy holds only in-frame clones and misses some; the assay was immunoSEQ multiplex PCR. The sample records about 21,000 clones, around four fifths being singletons. The specimen was unsorted PBMCs, collected 4 years after starting antiretroviral therapy. These receptor sequences come from a man younger than 35 with HIV.

The chain couples TRBV2 to TRBJ2-3; D is unresolved. This CDR3 region has 15 residues. V was cut by 4 bases and J by 4 bases, with 15 bases left in between. CDR1 is SNHLY, CDR2 FYNNEI, per germline. DNA of the CDR3: TGTGCCAGCAGTGTACGTCATCCCCCCCCAGATACGCAGTATTTT. Protein product: CASSVRHPPPDTQYF.

This clone showed up just a few times. The chain is built from TRBV10-3 and TRBJ1-2; unclear D gene. The CDR3 runs to 9 residues. Germline V gives CDR1 ENHRY, CDR2 SYGVKD. Trimming removed 8 bases from V and 6 bases from J, with 4 bases in between. The CDR3 bases are TGTGCCATCGCCGATGGCTACACCTTC. This codes for CAIADGYTF.

This chain links TRBV18 with TRBJ2-1, with unresolved D. Looked up from germline, CDR1 is KGHSH and CDR2 is LQKENI. V was shortened by 3 bases and J by 7 bases, with 7 bases between the two germline ends. The CDR3 sequence is 12 residues long. The CDR3 loop reads CASSPTLNEQFF. DNA for the CDR3: TGTGCCAGCTCACCGACCTTAAATGAGCAGTTCTTC.

The chain has TRBV15 and TRBJ2-5; 11 positions agree with TRBD2. The CDR3 sequence is 15 residues long. The J segment lost 3 bases and the V segment lost 1 base, leaving 1 base of the junction unmatched. From germline, CDR1 is LNHNV and CDR2 YYDKDF (reference sequence). CDR3 coding DNA: TGTGCCACCAGCAGAGGTAGCGGGGGGGAAGAGACCCAGTACTTC. This encodes CATSRGSGGEETQYF.

The rearrangement links TRBV4-1 to TRBJ2-7, with D possibly matching TRBD1 (6 bases). Between the trimmed V and J ends, which lost 5 bases and 4 bases, there was a span of 18 bases. The CDR3 loop spans 15 amino acids. Germline CDR1 MGHRA, CDR2 YSYEKL. The CDR3 DNA is TGCGCCAGCAGCTTAGGGGGACGTCGAGAGTACGAGCAGTACTTC. Its protein product is CASSLGGRREYEQYF.

This clone was counted between two and nine times. The gene calls are TRBV27 and TRBJ1-2; D is unresolved. The CDR3 runs 17 residues. From germline, CDR1 is MNHEY and CDR2 SMNVEV (reference sequence). V was shortened by 6 bases and J by 0 bases, with 20 bases between the two germline ends. The CDR3, as DNA: TGTGCCAGCAGGTCCAGTTGGCGGGCCGGGGCTAACTATGGCTACACCTTC. Encoded protein: CASRSSWRAGANYGYTF.

V and J are TRBV6-6 and TRBJ2-1; 7 bases match TRBD1. Germline CDR1 reads MNHNY; CDR2 reads SVGAGI (reference sequence). After removal of 6 bases from V and 5 bases from J, the junction contained 7 bases not matched to a gene. The CDR3 has 14 amino acids. CDR3 nucleotides: TGTGCCAGCAGACTGGGACAGTCCGACAATGAGCAGTTCTTC. It specifies CASRLGQSDNEQFF.

In this sample, this clone turned up once. The chain couples TRBV19 to TRBJ2-1; 13 bases align to TRBD2. Losses at the gene ends were 8 bases for V and 4 bases for J; bases not matched to a gene: 5. The CDR3 extends over 15 amino acids. CDR1 is LNHDA, CDR2 SQIVND, per germline (reference sequence). The CDR3 is CASGTSGALYNEQFF. DNA of the CDR3: TGTGCCAGTGGGACTAGCGGGGCCCTATACAATGAGCAGTTCTTC.

This clone was counted between two and nine times. This rearrangement joins TRBV30 to TRBJ1-2, with TRBD1 identical over 8 bases. Per the germline V gene, CDR1 is GTSNPN and CDR2 is SVGIG (reference sequence). The V and J ends lost 8 bases and 8 bases, in that order; junction bases with no gene match: 13. The CDR3 is 13 residues long. The CDR3 nucleotides are TGTGCCCGAGTTACACAGGGGGGAGGCGGCTACACCTTC. It encodes CARVTQGGGGYTF. Filled out from reference TRBV30 and TRBJ1-2, the complete variable domain reads SQTIHQWPATLVQPVGSPLSLECTVEGTSNPNLYWYRQAAGRGLQLLFYSVGIGQISSEVPQNLSASRPQDRQFILSSKKLLLSDSGFYLCARVTQGGGGYTFGSGTRLTVV.